This T cell receptor beta chain was sequenced in a study of blood T cell repertoires in COVID-19 (dated by TCRdb to 2018 to 2021). Regarding the research as a whole: Collaborator samples came from the United States, Italy and Spain and covered acute and convalescent phases of COVID-19. The material from the prospective study consisted of cDNA or gDNA derived from T cells, B-cell-depleted T cells, or PBMCs. The repertoires were released in a freely available public database intended as a resource for research on the immune response to SARS-CoV-2. The dataset comprised deeply sampled blood TCRbeta repertoires from subjects exposed to, actively infected with, or recovered from COVID-19. Where available, HLA class I and class II types were taken from metadata supplied by the sample provider and were not determined by assay-based typing. The samples were drawn from two sources: the first 160 participants of the ongoing ImmuneRACE study, and fewer than 1,500 subjects contributed by 6 global collaborators. The sample metadata nearly always contained a de-identified subject ID, COVID-19 status, age in years and sex.

Each collaborating institution followed its own protocols to collect whole blood in K2EDTA tubes. For TCRbeta analysis, collaborators shipped samples as frozen whole blood, isolated PBMCs, or DNA extracted from either of those sample types. The immunoSEQ Assay, a bias-controlled multiplex PCR, was used to amplify TCRbeta CDR3 regions from genomic DNA. The authors' pipeline ran thus. Nucleated cell counts per sample were estimated from amplification of reference gene primers within the assay. To quantify the absolute abundance of each unique TCRbeta CDR3 rearrangement, sequence reads were collapsed and filtered. For each sample, productive Simpson clonality was calculated as the square root of Simpson's diversity index over productive rearrangements. TCRdb took this table from immuneACCESS and kept in-frame rearrangements with V and J called. Such tables lack part of the clones; where checked against another copy, unresolved V genes explain under half of the gap, and the rest is unexplained. From that table come the V and J calls and clone size; the DNA was used to work out D and trimming. Recorded for this sample are some 90,000 clones; around 91% of them occurred a single time. The ten largest make up 4.3% of the sample.

The V and J ends are trimmed by 5 bases and 4 bases, leaving 23 bases between them. Reading from cysteine to phenylalanine, the CDR3 counts 16 amino acids. Only the CDR3 DNA stays, 48 bases, in frame from base 1. CDR1 and CDR2, looked up from the germline V gene (reference sequence), are GTSNPN and SVGIG. Overall results and qualifications from the work: How much clinical and demographic metadata was included differed by source and by participant, and the metadata was provided uncurated.

On this clone itself: The target of this receptor is not known. Per-base quality was not reported, and no clone a single base away is much larger than it. In the same sample, other DNA sequences code for this CDR3.

Recombination joined TRBV30 with TRBJ1-1, with a weak D call of TRBD1 (5 bases match). Sequencing used peripheral blood. The sequence was obtained from a woman older than 75 with active or convalescent COVID-19. CDR3 sequence: CAWEGSEIQGPTEAFF. The DNA is as follows: TGTGCCTGGGAGGGCTCTGAAATTCAGGGTCCCACTGAAGCTTTCTTT.